This TCR beta chain emerged from a study of T cell repertoires in cytomegalovirus infection (dated by TCRdb to the late 2010s). Study-level background: The HLA type of each donor mattered for the analysis, because public TCR beta signatures pointed to carriage of CMV infection along with the matching HLA type. The paper's findings and limits, for the study overall: The ex vivo response was dominated by HLA-C-restricted CMV-specific TCR beta clonotypes, which also provided the single most frequent clonotype in two of eight donors. Cumulative frequency of public TCR beta family members discriminated carriers of CMV infection plus the relevant HLA type in this cohort and an independent approximately 370-donor cohort.

The CDR3, from cysteine to phenylalanine, totals 17 residues. Only the CDR3 portion is preserved as DNA: 51 bases, with reading frame beginning at the first base. The germline V gene encodes CDR1 SGHVS and CDR2 FQNEAQ. V sheds 5 bases and J sheds 0 bases, leaving 17 bases between their ends. Sequencing instrument: Illumina HiSeq 1500. The public sequencing data were trimmed at Q25 with fastp and processed into clonotypes with MiXCR by TCRdb, which kept only in-frame beta chains. Entries are consolidated by CDR3 protein sequence, retaining the most common genes and DNA. The sample has about 150,000 distinct CDR3 sequences on record, about a sixth of them singletons. The ten biggest clones cover over 15% of the sample. The sample holds a few counts of this clonotype. It lacks a known antigen. The sample holds no much larger clone one base away, and base qualities are not on file.

Sequenced input: CD8+ T cells from PBMCs. This clonotype originated in a human donor in good health (CMV status not recorded). Some clones in this sample may be carry-over from other donors' samples. The chain couples TRBV7-8 to TRBJ1-3, with the D segment identity uncertain. Here the CDR3 is given as CASSTARGGGSGNTIYF. The bases read TGTGCCAGCAGCACCGCGCGTGGCGGTGGCTCTGGAAACACCATATATTTT.